The next 13 T cell receptor beta chains were all read from a single sample in a study of blood T cell repertoires in COVID-19. Method: immunoSEQ multiplex PCR; TCRdb's copy keeps in-frame clones and lacks some. The table lists about 220,000 clones, about 80% of them singletons. The sequenced sample consisted of PBMCs or T cells enriched from blood (not recorded which). The receptor source for this set is a man between 35 and 55 years old who had recovered from COVID-19.

The chain uses TRBV11-1 and TRBJ2-2; possibly TRBD1 for D (6 bases). Deletions cut 5 bases from V and 9 bases from J, with 19 bases between. The germline V gene encodes CDR1 SGHAT and CDR2 FQDESV (reference sequence). The CDR3 runs to 15 residues. CDR3 coding DNA: TGTGCCAGCAGCGCTCGGGACATGGGGCGCCGGGAGCTGTTTTTT. The encoded protein is CASSARDMGRRELFF.

The chain combines TRBV24-1 with TRBJ1-2; unclear D gene. Trimming left V 12 bases short and J 1 base short, with 23 bases between. The CDR3 length is 16 residues. Germline loops: CDR1 KGHDR, CDR2 SFDVKD. The CDR3 coding sequence is TGTGCCCCAACCGCCGGGCAGGCCGGGATTAACTATGGCTACACCTTC. Amino acids: CAPTAGQAGINYGYTF.

This clone has just one count. This sequence joins TRBV24-1 and TRBJ2-7, with D perhaps TRBD2 (5 bases). The V gene lost 9 bases and the J gene lost 2 bases, with 10 bases spanning the gap. This CDR3 has 12 amino acids. Germline CDR1 KGHDR, CDR2 SFDVKD. The CDR3 region has the DNA TGTGCCACCTCAGAGGGCGCCTACGAGCAGTACTTC. Translated: CATSEGAYEQYF.

V gene TRBV4-3 combines with J gene TRBJ1-3; D might be TRBD1 (5 bases). V lost 1 base, J lost 0 bases, and 13 bases lay in between. Germline V lookup: CDR1 LGHNA, CDR2 YSLEER. The CDR3 loop spans 17 amino acids. CDR3 in amino acids: CASSQGGRASSGNTIYF. The CDR3, as DNA: TGCGCCAGCAGCCAAGGAGGCAGGGCGAGCTCTGGAAACACCATATATTTT.

The chain joins TRBV2 to TRBJ2-2; D possibly corresponds to TRBD2 (5 bases). The CDR3 contains 14 residues. Germline lookup yields CDR1 SNHLY and CDR2 FYNNEI. Trimming pared 5 bases from V and 7 bases from J, leaving 14 bases between. The CDR3 DNA follows: TGTGCCAGCAGTTATGGACTTTCCAGCGGGGAGCTGTTTTTT. It specifies CASSYGLSSGELFF.

The chain has TRBV7-2 and TRBJ1-4, with D possibly being TRBD1 (5 bases). Looked up from germline, CDR1 is SGHTA and CDR2 is FQGNSA. The V end was cut by 1 base, the J end by 6 bases, with 12 bases between. The CDR3 is 15 residues long. CDR3 bases: TGTGCCAGCAGCTTAGGGCAGGGCAGGGATGAAAAACTGTTTTTT. Its protein is CASSLGQGRDEKLFF.

This clone appeared once. This chain connects TRBV7-2 to TRBJ2-7, with 8 bases that match TRBD2. The CDR3 extends over 14 amino acids. J gave up 3 bases and V 3 bases, and 4 bases lay outside the gene matches. Germline CDR1 and CDR2: SGHTA and FQGNSA. CDR3 region: CASSFSSGNYEQYF. In nucleotides, the CDR3 is TGTGCCAGCAGCTTTAGTAGCGGGAACTACGAGCAGTACTTC.

The rearrangement joins TRBV5-1 to TRBJ1-1, with D possibly TRBD1 on 6 matching bases. The germline CDR1 and CDR2 sequences are SGHRS and YFSETQ. Trimming removed 1 base from V and 2 bases from J, with 9 bases in between. The CDR3 is 14 residues long. CDR3 nucleotide sequence: TGCGCCAGCAGCTTGCTGGGGGCCAACACTGAAGCTTTCTTT. Its protein is CASSLLGANTEAFF.

The CDR3 bases are TGCGCCAGCAGCTGGAGGGCGGGAGGGTTTAATGAGCAGTTCTTC. Translation: CASSWRAGGFNEQFF. V and J are TRBV5-1 and TRBJ2-1, with 9 bases fitting TRBD2. The V gene end was trimmed by 3 bases and the J gene end by 7 bases; junction bases not matched to a gene: 8. This CDR3 has 15 amino acids. Germline loops: CDR1 SGHRS, CDR2 YFSETQ. Together with reference TRBV5-1 and TRBJ2-1, the CDR3 gives the full variable domain: KAGVTQTPRYLIKTRGQQVTLSCSPISGHRSVSWYQQTPGQGLQFLFEYFSETQRNKGNFPGRFSGRQFSNSRSEMNVSTLELGDSALYLCASSWRAGGFNEQFFGPGTRLTVL.

This clone occurred a few times. The gene calls are TRBV4-1 and TRBJ1-2; D is possibly TRBD1 (5 bases). The germline CDR1 and CDR2 sequences are MGHRA and YSYEKL. Trimming cost V 0 bases and J 8 bases, with 13 bases left between them. The CDR3 is 14 amino acids. The CDR3 region is CASSQDSRGWGYTF. CDR3 bases: TGCGCCAGCAGCCAAGATTCTAGGGGATGGGGCTACACCTTC.

V usage is TRBV7-3 and J usage is TRBJ1-1, with unresolved D. V dropped 2 bases and J dropped 5 bases, with 12 bases sitting between them. The CDR3 sequence is 14 residues long. Germline V gene lookup returns CDR1 SGHTA and CDR2 FQGTGA. CDR3 nucleotides: TGTGCCAGCAGCTTAGGCGGGCCAAGTACTGAAGCTTTCTTT. Encoded protein: CASSLGGPSTEAFF.

The V gene is TRBV2, the J gene TRBJ1-5; 9 bases line up with TRBD1. Germline CDR1 is SNHLY and CDR2 is FYNNEI. Unmatched junction bases numbered 6, after V lost 8 bases and J lost 1 base. CDR3 length: 15 residues. The CDR3 DNA follows: TGTGCCAGCTGCCGGGACAGGGCGAGCAATCAGCCCCAGCATTTT. Translated: CASCRDRASNQPQHF.

This chain uses TRBV5-5 with TRBJ2-5, with D uncertain. Germline lookup yields CDR1 SGHKS and CDR2 YYEKEE (reference sequence). The length of the CDR3 is 16 residues. The V end was cut by 1 base, the J end by 2 bases, with 15 bases between. The CDR3 region is CASSLSRLGFQETQYF. CDR3 bases: TGTGCCAGCAGCTTGAGTCGCCTCGGGTTTCAAGAGACCCAGTACTTC. The full variable domain, rest sourced from reference TRBV5-5 and TRBJ2-5, is DAGVTQSPTHLIKTRGQQVTLRCSPISGHKSVSWYQQVLGQGPQFIFQYYEKEERGRGNFPDRFSARQFPNYSSELNVNALLLGDSALYLCASSLSRLGFQETQYFGPGTRLLVL.